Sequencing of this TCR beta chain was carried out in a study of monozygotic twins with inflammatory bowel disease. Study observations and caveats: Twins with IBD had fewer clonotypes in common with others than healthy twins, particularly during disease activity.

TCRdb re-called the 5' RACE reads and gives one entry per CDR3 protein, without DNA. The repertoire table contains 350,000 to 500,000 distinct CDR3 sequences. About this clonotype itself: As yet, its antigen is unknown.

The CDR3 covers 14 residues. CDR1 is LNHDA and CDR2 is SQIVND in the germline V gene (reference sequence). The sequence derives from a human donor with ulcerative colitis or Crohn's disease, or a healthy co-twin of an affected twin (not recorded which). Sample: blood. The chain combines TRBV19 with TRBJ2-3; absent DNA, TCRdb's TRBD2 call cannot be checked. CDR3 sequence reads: CASNPPDGIDTQYF. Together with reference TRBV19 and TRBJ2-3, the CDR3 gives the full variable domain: DGGITQSPKYLFRKEGQNVTLSCEQNLNHDAMYWYRQDPGQGLRLIYYSQIVNDFQKGDIAEGYSVSREKKESFPLTVTSAQKNPTAFYLCASNPPDGIDTQYFGPGTRLTVL.